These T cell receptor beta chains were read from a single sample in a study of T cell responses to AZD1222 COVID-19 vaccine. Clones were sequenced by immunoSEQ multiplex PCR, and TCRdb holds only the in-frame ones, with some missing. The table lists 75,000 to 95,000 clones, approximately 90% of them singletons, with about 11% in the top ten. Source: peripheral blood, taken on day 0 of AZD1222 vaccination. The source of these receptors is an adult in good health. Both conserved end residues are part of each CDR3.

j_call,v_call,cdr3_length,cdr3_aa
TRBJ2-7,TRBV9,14,CASSSGDRPTSQYF
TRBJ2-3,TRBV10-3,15,CAISEGTGGTDTQYF
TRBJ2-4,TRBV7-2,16,CASSLTQGAGKNIQYF
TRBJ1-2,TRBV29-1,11,CSTTTGDRTTF
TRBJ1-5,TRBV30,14,CAWRGGPGGSPQHF
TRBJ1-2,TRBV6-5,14,CASSLGPRSYGYTF
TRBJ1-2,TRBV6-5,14,CASSFSTGLGGYTF
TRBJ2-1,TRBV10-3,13,CAISESQGLIPFF
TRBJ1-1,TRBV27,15,CASSLSWTDITEAFF
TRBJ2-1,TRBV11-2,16,CASSSLLAGGRDEQFF
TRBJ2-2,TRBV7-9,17,CASSSPPWQANTGELFF
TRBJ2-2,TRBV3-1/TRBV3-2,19,CASSQRQPWTSGRPGELFF
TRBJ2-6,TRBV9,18,CASSVPLAGGGGANVLTF
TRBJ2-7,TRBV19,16,CASSGRGSGYSYEQYF
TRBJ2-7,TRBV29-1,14,CSVLLLAGAYEQYF
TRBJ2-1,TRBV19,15,CASSTSGRSYNEQFF
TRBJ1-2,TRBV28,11,CASVQGYGYTF
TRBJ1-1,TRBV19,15,CASVRRRLGGTEAFF
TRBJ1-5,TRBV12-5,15,CASGLATPRGQPQHF
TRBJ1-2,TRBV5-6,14,CASSSSGGADGYTF
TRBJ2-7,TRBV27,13,CASSSPPSYEQYF
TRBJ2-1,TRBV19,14,CASTTSSGNNEQFF
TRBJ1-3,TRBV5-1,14,CASSLDGSGNTIYF
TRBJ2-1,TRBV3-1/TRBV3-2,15,CASSRTSGGLDEQFF
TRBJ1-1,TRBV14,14,CASSQPQGSTEAFF
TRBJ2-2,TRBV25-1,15,CASTEPGQGDGELFF
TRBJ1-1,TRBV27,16,CASSLRAWYGDTEAFF
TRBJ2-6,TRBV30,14,CAWSAPPGANVLTF
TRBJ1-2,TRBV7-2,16,CASSLDPQGGGYGYTF
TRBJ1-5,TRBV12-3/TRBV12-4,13,CASSPTGYQPQHF
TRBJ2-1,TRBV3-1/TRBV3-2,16,CASSQEISGTYNEQFF
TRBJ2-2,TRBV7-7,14,CASSLGSGTGELFF
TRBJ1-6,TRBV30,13,CAWTPSYNSPLHF
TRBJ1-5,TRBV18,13,CASSPGHDQPQHF
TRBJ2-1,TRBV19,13,CASSMGGYNEQFF
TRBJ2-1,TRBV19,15,CASRPWGSSYNEQFF
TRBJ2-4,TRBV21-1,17,CASSKGEAGLAKNIQYF
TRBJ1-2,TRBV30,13,CAWRDRGQDGYTF
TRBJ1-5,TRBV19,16,CASSIEPGTVGQPQHF
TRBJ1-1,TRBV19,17,CASSKAWDRGVDTEAFF
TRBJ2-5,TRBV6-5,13,CASTTRQTETQYF
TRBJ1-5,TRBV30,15,CAWSRGPVGNQPQHF
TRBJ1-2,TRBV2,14,CASSVGQAIYGYTF
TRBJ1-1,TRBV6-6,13,CASEKDQNTEAFF
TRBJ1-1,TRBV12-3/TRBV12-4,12,CASRRTGTEAFF
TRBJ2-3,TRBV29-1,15,CSGRGGHSSTDTQYF
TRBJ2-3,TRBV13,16,CASSLNRDRGLDTQYF
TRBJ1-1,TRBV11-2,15,CASSSVRTANTEAFF
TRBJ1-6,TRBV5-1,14,CASNPGSYNSPLHF
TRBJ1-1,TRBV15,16,CATSRDGGAMRTEAFF
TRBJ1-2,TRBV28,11,CASSFKDGYTF
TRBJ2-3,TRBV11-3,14,CASSLDGGADTQYF
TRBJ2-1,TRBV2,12,CASRDYYNEQFF
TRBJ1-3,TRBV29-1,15,CSVAVIKGPGNTIYF
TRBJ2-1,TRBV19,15,CASSIPDWKGDEQFF
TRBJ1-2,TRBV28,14,CASRPRGTLSGYTF
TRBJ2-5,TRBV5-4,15,CASSWDGALRETQYF
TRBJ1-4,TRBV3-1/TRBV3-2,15,CASSHSGGVTEKLFF
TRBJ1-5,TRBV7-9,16,CASSFLGARGNQPQHF